The sequence of this T cell receptor beta chain was determined in a study of siplizumab effects on memory and regulatory T cells. The study's findings and limits: In unstimulated cells, naive T cells appeared more diverse than memory T cells and seemed major alloresponse contributors. Tracing alloreactive clones into unstimulated subsets worked for only a minor fraction of them. Controls showed an average of about 27% Treg-derived mappable alloreactive CD4+ clones, while siplizumab showed around 69%.

Regarding this clone: Its antigen remains unidentified.

Per-sample assaying covered some 10^5 TCR templates. Profiling relied on immunoSEQ multiplex PCR, and the TCRdb table lists in-frame clones only, not all of them. The table has approximately 100,000 clones, just under 95% seen once. Germline CDR1 LNHDA, CDR2 SQIVND (reference sequence). Losses at the gene ends were 4 bases for V and 0 bases for J; bases not matched to a gene: 6. The CDR3 covers 16 residues. Sequencing used non-Treg CD4+ T cells sorted from blood. V is TRBV19 and J is TRBJ1-5; 7 bases map to TRBD1. The sequence came from a human donor in good health. The CDR3 sequence is CASSTRDRISNQPQHF. DNA of the CDR3: TGTGCCAGTAGTACAAGGGACAGAATTAGCAATCAGCCCCAGCATTTT.